This T cell receptor (beta chain) was sequenced in a study of blood T cell repertoires in COVID-19. Study at large: Acute-phase and convalescent COVID-19 samples originated in the United States, Italy and Spain. T cells, B-cell-depleted T cells, or PBMCs provided the cDNA or gDNA that served as material.

Some clones are missing from TCRdb's copy, which holds only in-frame ones; the method was immunoSEQ multiplex PCR. Altogether a few hundred thousand clones are present, 65% to 90% being singletons, with the ten largest covering approximately 1.3%. The V segment lost 6 bases and the J segment 4 bases; nucleotides outside the gene matches: 12. CDR3 size: 17 residues. CDR1 and CDR2 from the germline V gene are KGHSH and LQKENI. The chain is built from TRBV18 and TRBJ1-1; 12 bases fit TRBD1. The origin of this receptor is a woman between 40 and 55 years old who had recovered from COVID-19. The specimen sequenced was peripheral blood. The CDR3 DNA reads as TGTGCCAGCTCCCCCGGGACAGGGGGCCGCGGGGGCACTGAAGCTTTCTTT. This sequence encodes CASSPGTGGRGGTEAFF.